The clone carrying this T cell receptor (beta chain) was detected a few times. This CDR3 contains 15 residues. V lost 4 bases and J 2 bases, leaving 14 bases between the germline ends. Germline CDR1 is MNHGY and CDR2 is SAAAGT. This entry comes from a study of blood T cell repertoires in COVID-19. TCRdb's table, derived via immunoSEQ multiplex PCR, lists solely in-frame clones and lacks some. The sample holds about 210,000 clones; 84% are singletons and the top ten take roughly 7.6%. The chain combines TRBV6-8 with TRBJ1-1; D call uncertain. The sequence was obtained from a woman in her forties or fifties with active or convalescent COVID-19. The sample consisted of peripheral blood. The CDR3 is CASSWVQWVNTEAFF. For the CDR3, the DNA is TGTGCCAGCAGTTGGGTACAGTGGGTTAACACTGAAGCTTTCTTT.